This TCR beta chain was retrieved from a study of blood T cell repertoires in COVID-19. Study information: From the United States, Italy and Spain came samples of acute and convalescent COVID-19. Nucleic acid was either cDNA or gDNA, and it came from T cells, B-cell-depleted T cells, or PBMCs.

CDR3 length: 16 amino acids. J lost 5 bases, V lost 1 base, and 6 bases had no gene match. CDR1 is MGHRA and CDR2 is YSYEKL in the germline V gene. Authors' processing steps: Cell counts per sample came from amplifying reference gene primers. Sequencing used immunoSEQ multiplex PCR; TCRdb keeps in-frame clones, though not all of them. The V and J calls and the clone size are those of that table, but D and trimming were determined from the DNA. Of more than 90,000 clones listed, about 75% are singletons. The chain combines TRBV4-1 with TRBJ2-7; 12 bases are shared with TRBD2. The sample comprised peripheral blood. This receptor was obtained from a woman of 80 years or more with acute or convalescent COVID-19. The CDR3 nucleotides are TGCGCCAGCAGCCAAGGGCTAGCGGGAGGGCCGAACGAGCAGTACTTC. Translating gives CASSQGLAGGPNEQYF.